The rows below give T cell receptor beta chains drawn from one sample of a study of radiotherapy plus CTLA-4 blockade in lung cancer. The data were produced by immunoSEQ multiplex PCR, yet TCRdb's version contains in-frame clones alone and is incomplete. The data contain 50,000 to 85,000 clones, about four fifths of them singletons. The sample in question was peripheral blood, obtained from a patient treated with radiotherapy plus ipilimumab. The receptors shown here come from a human donor with non-small cell lung cancer who had a partial response to radiotherapy plus ipilimumab. The CDR3 runs from the conserved cysteine through the conserved F or W. A D gene is named only where the DNA matches it firmly. Some rows mark clone size as missing; the rest say once, few, many or name a class of expanded clone.

>-|-|TRBJ1-3|TRBV5-1|15
TGCGCCAGCAGTGAGACTCAGAACTCTGGAAACACCATATATTTT
CASSETQNSGNTIYF
>-|-|TRBJ2-1|TRBV27|14
TGTGCCAGCAGCCCTTGGGAGGTCCGGAGGGAGCAGTTCTTC
CASSPWEVRREQFF
>-|few|TRBJ1-1|TRBV27|15
TGTGCCAGCAGTTCATATGGGGGGAGGAACACTGAAGCTTTCTTT
CASSSYGGRNTEAFF
>TRBD1|-|TRBJ2-7|TRBV6-1|15
TGTGCCTCTACTCAATGGGGACAGGGAAGATACGAGCAGTACTTC
CASTQWGQGRYEQYF
>-|-|TRBJ1-1|TRBV18|13
TGTGCCAGCTCACCACCCGGAGCCACTGAAGCTTTCTTT
CASSPPGATEAFF
>-|-|TRBJ2-2|TRBV30|14
TGTGCCTCCAAGACTAGTAGGCTCACCGGGGAGCTGTTTTTT
CASKTSRLTGELFF
>-|-|TRBJ1-2|TRBV7-2|12
TGTGCCAGCAGCCTTCAGGGCTATGGCTACACCTTC
CASSLQGYGYTF
>TRBD2|-|TRBJ2-7|TRBV28|13
TGTGCCAGCGTTCCTAGCGGGGCCTACGAGCAGTACTTC
CASVPSGAYEQYF
>-|-|TRBJ2-7|TRBV21-1|15
TGTGCCAGCAACTTCCGGGACAGGGACCACTACGAGCAGTACTTC
CASNFRDRDHYEQYF
>TRBD1|-|TRBJ1-1|TRBV19|16
TGTGCCAGTAGTCTACGAAGACAGGGGACGAACACTGAAGCTTTCTTT
CASSLRRQGTNTEAFF
>TRBD1|-|TRBJ1-2|TRBV29-1|14
TGCAGCGTCGTAAGACAGGGGGCACCGGGAGGCTACACCTTC
CSVVRQGAPGGYTF
>-|-|TRBJ2-7|TRBV14|14
TGTGCCAGCAGCCAAGAGGGAGGATTCTACGAGCAGTACTTC
CASSQEGGFYEQYF
>TRBD2|few|TRBJ2-3|TRBV10-1|15
TGCGCCAGCAGTGGGACTAGCGGGGTCACAGATACGCAGTATTTT
CASSGTSGVTDTQYF
>-|-|TRBJ1-4|TRBV9|13
TGTGCCAGCAGCGTAGGGGGCGGCGAAAAACTGTTTTTT
CASSVGGGEKLFF
>-|-|TRBJ2-7|TRBV5-5|15
TGTGCCAGCAGCTTAGCGCGACAGGTTTCCTACGAGCAGTACTTC
CASSLARQVSYEQYF
>TRBD1|-|TRBJ1-4|TRBV11-2|14
TGTGCCAGCAGCCGGGACAGGGACGATGAAAAACTGTTTTTT
CASSRDRDDEKLFF
>-|-|TRBJ1-1|TRBV5-4|15
TGTGCCAGCAGCCGCTGGCCGGACGAGGGCACTGAAGCTTTCTTT
CASSRWPDEGTEAFF
>-|once|TRBJ2-1|TRBV4-2|16
TGTGCCAGCAGCCAGGATCAGACGGGAGTGTACAATGAGCAGTTCTTC
CASSQDQTGVYNEQFF
>TRBD1|-|TRBJ2-3|TRBV6-1|12
TGTGCCAGCAGTGAAGCCACAGGGGCGCAGTATTTT
CASSEATGAQYF
>TRBD1|-|TRBJ2-7|TRBV5-4|13
TGTGCCAGCACCGACAGGGGAAGCTACGAGCAGTACTTC
CASTDRGSYEQYF
>-|-|TRBJ2-3|TRBV5-4|17
TGTGCCAGCAGTCGGAGATCTAGACCGAGGAGCACAGATACGCAGTATTTT
CASSRRSRPRSTDTQYF
>TRBD1|-|TRBJ1-2|TRBV12-5|14
TGTGCTAGTGCTCAGGACAGGGGTGGCTATGGCTACACCTTC
CASAQDRGGYGYTF
>-|few|TRBJ1-1|TRBV7-2|14
TGTGCCAGCAGCCTCCAGGGACAAAGGACTGAAGCTTTCTTT
CASSLQGQRTEAFF
>TRBD1|-|TRBJ1-3|TRBV9|14
TGTGCCAGCAGCGGACAGGGCTCTGGAAACACCATATATTTT
CASSGQGSGNTIYF
>-|-|TRBJ2-2|TRBV6-5|15
TGTGCCAGCAGTTACCCCGACAGTCCCTCAGGGGAGCTGTTTTTT
CASSYPDSPSGELFF
>TRBD2|-|TRBJ2-1|TRBV5-1|16
TGCGCCAGCAGCTGGGGACTAGCGGGGGACTACAATGAGCAGTTCTTC
CASSWGLAGDYNEQFF
>TRBD2|few|TRBJ2-7|TRBV7-2|15
TGTGCCAGCAGAGTCACTAGCGGGGGGATCTACGAGCAGTACTTC
CASRVTSGGIYEQYF